A single sample gave rise to the 9 T cell receptor beta chains below, sequenced in a study of T-cell reconstitution after alpha-beta-depleted transplantation in children. Preparation of the TCRbeta library used unique molecular identifiers. TCRdb itself ran the PCR reads through MiXCR, one entry per CDR3 protein. The sample records about 1,000,000 distinct CDR3 sequences, about 26% being singletons. The input for sequencing was PBMCs, mostly from graft donor cells, taken 360 days after TCRalphabeta/CD19-depleted stem cell transplant. These receptor sequences come from a boy younger than two who had a stem cell transplant for SCID, so the T cells may come from the graft donor.

This clonotype was counted a few times. This chain uses TRBV12-3 or TRBV12-4 with TRBJ1-1; no firm D call. This CDR3 region has 13 residues. The V and J ends lost 8 bases and 1 base respectively, with 11 bases between them. The CDR3 here is CASGNNQNTEAFF. CDR3 DNA: TGTGCCAGCGGGAACAACCAGAACACTGAAGCTTTCTTT.

Only a few counts were recorded for this clonotype. The chain carries TRBV5-1 and TRBJ2-5, with TRBD1 identical over 7 bases. This CDR3 comprises 15 residues. The V gene end was trimmed by 4 bases and the J gene end by 1 base; junction bases not matched to a gene: 7. Germline V lookup: CDR1 SGHRS, CDR2 YFSETQ. CDR3 sequence reads: CASSPMGQTQETQYF. DNA of the CDR3: TGCGCCAGCAGCCCGATGGGACAGACCCAAGAGACCCAGTACTTC.

J is TRBJ2-1 and V is TRBV7-6; a weak D match, TRBD1 (5 bases). The V end lost 2 bases, the J end lost 6 bases, and 11 bases lay between the germline ends. The germline V gene encodes CDR1 SGHVS and CDR2 FNYEAQ. CDR3 length equals 14 residues. The CDR3 DNA is TGTGCCAGCAGCTTATTACAGGCTATCAATGAGCAGTTCTTC. It specifies CASSLLQAINEQFF.

This clonotype was recorded only once. The junction does not match germline at one end; this may be a read error. V gene TRBV13 combines with J gene TRBJ2-3; D remains ambiguous. The CDR3 totals 19 residues. CDR1 and CDR2 (germline): PRHDT, FYEKMQ (reference sequence). CDR3 in amino acids: CASSLGLFSGPSSTDTQYF. CDR3 nucleotide sequence: TGTGCCAGCAGTTTAGGTTTGTTCTCCGGGCCTTCTAGCACAGATACGCAGTATTTT.

This clonotype has only a few counts. The V call is TRBV12-3 or TRBV12-4, the J call TRBJ2-3; D remains ambiguous. Deletions cut 7 bases from V and 1 base from J, with 9 bases between. The CDR3 consists of 13 residues. CDR3 protein: CASTERGTDTQYF. For the CDR3, the DNA is TGTGCCAGCACAGAGCGTGGCACAGATACGCAGTATTTT.

V gene TRBV5-1 combines with J gene TRBJ2-3; TRBD2 might be the D (6 bases). The V gene lost 4 bases and the J gene lost 6 bases, with 12 bases spanning the gap. In germline, CDR1 is SGHRS, CDR2 YFSETQ. The CDR3 spans 13 residues. The DNA of the CDR3 is TGCGCCAGCAGCCGCGGGACCCTCGATACGCAGTATTTT. This codes for CASSRGTLDTQYF.

The J gene is TRBJ1-2, the V gene TRBV10-3, with D tentatively TRBD1 (5 bases). The CDR3 has 14 amino acids. From germline, CDR1 is ENHRY and CDR2 SYGVKD. Trimming took 4 bases from V and 4 from J, leaving 13 bases between them. CDR3 bases: TGTGCCATCAGTGGAGGGGCAGCCTTCTATGGCTACACCTTC. Amino acid sequence: CAISGGAAFYGYTF.

This clonotype showed up just a few times. The chain recombines TRBV20-1 with TRBJ2-7; no reliable D call. CDR3 length: 12 residues. CDR1 is DFQATT and CDR2 is SNEGSKA in the germline V gene (reference sequence). V lost 6 bases to trimming and J lost 1 base, with 10 bases between them. The CDR3 region has the DNA TGCAGTGCCAACGGAGATTCCTACGAGCAGTACTTC. Translated: CSANGDSYEQYF.

V is TRBV9 and J is TRBJ2-7; D might be TRBD1 (5 bases). Germline values: CDR1 SGDLS, CDR2 YYNGEE. The length of the CDR3 is 16 residues. Trimming removed 4 bases at V and 3 bases at J, with 20 bases between. DNA for the CDR3: TGTGCCAGCAGCCAGGTTCCCCAGGGATCGTACTACGAGCAGTACTTC. Translating it yields CASSQVPQGSYYEQYF.